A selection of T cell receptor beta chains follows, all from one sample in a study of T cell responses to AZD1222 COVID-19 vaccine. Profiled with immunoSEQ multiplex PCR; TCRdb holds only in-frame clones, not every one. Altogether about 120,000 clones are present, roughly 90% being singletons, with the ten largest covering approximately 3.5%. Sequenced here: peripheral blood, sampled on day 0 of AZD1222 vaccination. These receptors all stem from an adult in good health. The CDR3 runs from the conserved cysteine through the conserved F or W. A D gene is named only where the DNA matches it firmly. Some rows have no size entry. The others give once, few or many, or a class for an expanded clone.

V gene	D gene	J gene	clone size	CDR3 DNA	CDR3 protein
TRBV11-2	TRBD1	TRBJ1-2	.	TGTGCCAGCAGCTTATTGGTTAGGGGGCCGGACTATGGCTACACCTTC	CASSLLVRGPDYGYTF
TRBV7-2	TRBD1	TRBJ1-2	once	TGTGCCAGCAGCTTAGATATGGGACAGGGGTTCGGTGGCTACACCTTC	CASSLDMGQGFGGYTF
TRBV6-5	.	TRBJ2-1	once	TGTGCCGCGAAAGGCCAGTACAATGAGCAGTTCTTC	CAAKGQYNEQFF
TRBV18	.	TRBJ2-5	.	TGTGCCAGCTCACCACTGCAGACCCAGTACTTC	CASSPLQTQYF
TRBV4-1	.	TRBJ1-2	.	TGCGCCAGCAGCCAAGTTTGGGCGGTAGAGTATGGCTACACCTTC	CASSQVWAVEYGYTF
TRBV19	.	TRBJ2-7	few	TGTGCCAGTAAGGGGGGGCCCACCTACGAGCAGTACTTC	CASKGGPTYEQYF
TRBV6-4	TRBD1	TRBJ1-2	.	TGTGCCAGCAGTGACTCGAACACAGGGGGCGATACCTTC	CASSDSNTGGDTF
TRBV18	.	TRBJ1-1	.	TGTGCCAGCTCACCAGGGGAGAACACTGAAGCTTTCTTT	CASSPGENTEAFF
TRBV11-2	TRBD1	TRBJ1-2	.	TGTGCCAGCAGCCCGTCTTACAGGGGCGACTATGGCTACACCTTC	CASSPSYRGDYGYTF
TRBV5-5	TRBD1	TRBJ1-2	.	TGTGCCAGCAGCTTGAGAGGGGGCGCTGGGATTAACTATGGCTACACCTTC	CASSLRGGAGINYGYTF
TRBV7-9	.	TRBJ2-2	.	TGTGCCAGCAGCGGGGTCGCCGGGGAGCTGTTTTTT	CASSGVAGELFF
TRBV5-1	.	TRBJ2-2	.	TGCGCCAGCACAGGGTTCAACACCGGGGAGCTGTTTTTT	CASTGFNTGELFF
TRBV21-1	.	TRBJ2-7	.	TGTGCCAGCCGTTTGGACACCCAGGAGGAGCAGTACTTC	CASRLDTQEEQYF
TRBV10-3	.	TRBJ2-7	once	TGTGCCATCAATACAGGGAACTACGAGCAGTACTTC	CAINTGNYEQYF
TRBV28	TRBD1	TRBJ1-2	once	TGTGCCAGCAGTCCGGACAGGGTCTTTTATGGCTACACCTTC	CASSPDRVFYGYTF
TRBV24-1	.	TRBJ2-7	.	TGTGCCACCAGTGATCCGGTCCGGGACCACATCTACGAGCAGTACTTC	CATSDPVRDHIYEQYF
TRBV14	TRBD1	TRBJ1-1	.	TGTGCCAGCAGCCCACGGGACAGGAGATCTCAAGTTTGGTTGAACACTGAAGCTTTCTTT	CASSPRDRRSQVWLNTEAFF
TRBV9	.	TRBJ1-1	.	TGTGCCAGCAGCGCCCAGGACAGCATGAACACTGAAGCTTTCTTT	CASSAQDSMNTEAFF
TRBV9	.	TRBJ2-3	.	TGTGCCAGCAGCGTAGCCCCCCGAGGGAAGGGGGATACGCAGTATTTT	CASSVAPRGKGDTQYF
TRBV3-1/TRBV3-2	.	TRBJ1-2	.	TGTGCCAGCAGCTTACAGGGTACCTATGGCTACACCTTC	CASSLQGTYGYTF
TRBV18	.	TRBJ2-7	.	TGTGCCAGCTCAACCCCCTACGAGCAGTACTTC	CASSTPYEQYF
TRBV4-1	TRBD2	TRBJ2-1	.	TGCGCCAGCAGCCAAGAAGCGTCCAGCGGGGGGACTAATGAGCAGTTCTTC	CASSQEASSGGTNEQFF
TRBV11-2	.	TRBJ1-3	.	TGTGCCAGCAGCCCCGCTCAGTCCCGAAACACCATATATTTT	CASSPAQSRNTIYF
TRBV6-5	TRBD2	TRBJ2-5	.	TGTGCCAGCAGGTTTCTAGCGGGGCTACGAGAGACCCAGTACTTC	CASRFLAGLRETQYF
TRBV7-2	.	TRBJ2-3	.	TGTGCCAGCAGCCGACCATCGGATACGCAGTATTTT	CASSRPSDTQYF
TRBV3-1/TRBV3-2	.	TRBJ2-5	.	TGTGCCAGCAGCCGCCCCATGAGGGAAAAGACCCAGTACTTC	CASSRPMREKTQYF
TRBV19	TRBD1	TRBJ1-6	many	TGTGCCAGTATGCGGGGGGACAGGGATAATTCACCCCTCCACTTT	CASMRGDRDNSPLHF
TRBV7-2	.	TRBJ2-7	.	TGTGCCACGCGGGACTCGAACTACCAAACCTACGAGCAGTACTTC	CATRDSNYQTYEQYF
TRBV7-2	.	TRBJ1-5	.	TGTGCCAGCACCCAGGGGCAGGGCAATCAGCCCCAGCATTTT	CASTQGQGNQPQHF
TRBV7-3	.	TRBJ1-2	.	TGTGCCAGCAGCCTTGGTCTGGGGGACCTCTATGGCTACACCTTC	CASSLGLGDLYGYTF
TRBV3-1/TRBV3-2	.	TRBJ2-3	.	TGTGCCAGCAGCGAAAGGGGGGATACGCAGTATTTT	CASSERGDTQYF
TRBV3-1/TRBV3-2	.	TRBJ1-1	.	TGTGCCAGCAGCCAAGTGCTTGTCCCTACCCCGGCAGCTTTCTTT	CASSQVLVPTPAAFF
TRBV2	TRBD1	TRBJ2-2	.	TGTGCCAGCAGCACGACCGGGACAGGCTACTCACCGGGGGAGCTGTTTTTT	CASSTTGTGYSPGELFF
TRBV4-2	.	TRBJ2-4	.	TGTGCCAGCAGCCAAGGATGGGACACTAAAAACATTCAGTACTTC	CASSQGWDTKNIQYF
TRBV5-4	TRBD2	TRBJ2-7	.	TGTGCCAGCAGCGGCCGGGAGGGTTTGCGGGAGCAGTACTTC	CASSGREGLREQYF
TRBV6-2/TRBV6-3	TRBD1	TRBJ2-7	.	TGTGCCAGCAGTAGTACTCGGGACAGGGTTTACGAGCAGTACTTC	CASSSTRDRVYEQYF
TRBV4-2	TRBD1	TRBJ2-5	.	TGTGCCAGCAGCTCACGGACAGGGGACCAAGAGACCCAGTACTTC	CASSSRTGDQETQYF
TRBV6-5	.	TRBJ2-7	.	TGTGCCAGCAGCCGCCCTAGCTCCTACGAGCAGTACTTC	CASSRPSSYEQYF
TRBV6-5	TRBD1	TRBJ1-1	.	TGTGCCAGCAAACCCGGGACAGGGGGCGCCGAGGCTTTCTTT	CASKPGTGGAEAFF
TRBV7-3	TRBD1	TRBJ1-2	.	TGTGCCAGCAGCTCGGGACAGGGAGTCGGTGGCTACACCTTC	CASSSGQGVGGYTF
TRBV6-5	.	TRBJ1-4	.	TGTGCCAGCACCGCGGACAGTCGAGGTGAAAAACTGTTTTTT	CASTADSRGEKLFF
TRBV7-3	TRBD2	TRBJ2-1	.	TGTGCCAGCAGCTTAAGAGCGGGGGGGCCTCGTGATGAGCAGTTCTTC	CASSLRAGGPRDEQFF
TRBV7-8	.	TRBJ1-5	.	TGTGCCAGCAGCCAAGATAGCAATCAGCCCCAGCATTTT	CASSQDSNQPQHF
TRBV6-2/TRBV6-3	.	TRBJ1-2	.	TGTGCCAGCAGTATACCGACTAACCCAAACTATGGCTACACCTTC	CASSIPTNPNYGYTF
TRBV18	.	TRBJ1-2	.	TGTGCCAGCTCACCACCGTGGGACAACTATGGCTACACCTTC	CASSPPWDNYGYTF
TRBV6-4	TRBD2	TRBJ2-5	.	TGTGCCAGCAGTGACGGGAATAGCGGGCAAGAGACCCAGTACTTC	CASSDGNSGQETQYF
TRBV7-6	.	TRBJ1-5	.	TGTGCCAGCAGCCACCGGGACTCCCGAGCCCAGCATTTT	CASSHRDSRAQHF
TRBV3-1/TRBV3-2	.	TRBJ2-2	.	TGTGCCAGCAGCCAAGAGGGTTTCTCCACCGGGGAGCTGTTTTTT	CASSQEGFSTGELFF
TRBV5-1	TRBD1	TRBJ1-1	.	TGCGCCAGCAGGGACGGACAGGGGTTGGGGAACACTGAAGCTTTCTTT	CASRDGQGLGNTEAFF
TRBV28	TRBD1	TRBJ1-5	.	TGTGCCAGCAGTCCCCCGACAGGGCCGAGCAATCAGCCCCAGCATTTT	CASSPPTGPSNQPQHF
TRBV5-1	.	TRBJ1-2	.	TGCGCCAGCAGCTTGGACAGCCAGGGGCACTATGGCTACACCTTC	CASSLDSQGHYGYTF
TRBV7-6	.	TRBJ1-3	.	TGTGCCAGCAGCTTTGGCGGACCCTCTGGAAACACCATATATTTT	CASSFGGPSGNTIYF
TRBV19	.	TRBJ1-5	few	TGTGCCAGTAGTTCAGGGAACGTATACAATCAGCCCCAGCATTTT	CASSSGNVYNQPQHF
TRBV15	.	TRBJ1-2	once	TGTGCCACCAGCAGGGAAAGGGGGGTTGTCTTCTATGGCTACACCTTC	CATSRERGVVFYGYTF
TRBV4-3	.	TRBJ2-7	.	TGCGCCAGCAGCCATAATACCGGGACCCAGACCTACGAGCAGTACTTC	CASSHNTGTQTYEQYF